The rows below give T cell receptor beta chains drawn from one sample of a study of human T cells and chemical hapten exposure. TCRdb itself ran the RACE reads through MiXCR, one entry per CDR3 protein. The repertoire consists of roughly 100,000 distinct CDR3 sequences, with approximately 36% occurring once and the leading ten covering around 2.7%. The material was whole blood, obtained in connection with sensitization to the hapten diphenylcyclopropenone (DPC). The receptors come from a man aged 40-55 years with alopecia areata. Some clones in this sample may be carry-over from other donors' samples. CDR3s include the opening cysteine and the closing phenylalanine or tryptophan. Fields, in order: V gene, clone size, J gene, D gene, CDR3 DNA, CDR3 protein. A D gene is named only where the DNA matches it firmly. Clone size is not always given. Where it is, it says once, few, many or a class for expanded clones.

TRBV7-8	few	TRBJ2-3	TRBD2	TGTGCCAGCAGCTTAGTATATCGCGGAGAGCGGGAAGGAGATACGCAGTATTTT	CASSLVYRGEREGDTQYF
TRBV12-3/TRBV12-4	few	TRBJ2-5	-	TGTGCCAGCAGTTTACACAACCAAGAGACCCAGTACTTC	CASSLHNQETQYF
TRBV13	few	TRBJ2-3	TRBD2	TGTGCCAGCAGTTCCTCTAGCGGGAGTAACACAGATACGCAGTATTTT	CASSSSSGSNTDTQYF
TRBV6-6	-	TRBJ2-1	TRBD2	TGTGCCAGCACCATTGGACTAGCTGTGGAGGAGCAGTTCTTC	CASTIGLAVEEQFF
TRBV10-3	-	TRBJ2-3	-	TGTGCCATCTCTGAACGCACAGATACGCAGTATTTT	CAISERTDTQYF
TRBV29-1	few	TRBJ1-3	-	TGCAGCGTTGCTAGGACTCCGAGCTCTGGAAACACCATATATTTT	CSVARTPSSGNTIYF
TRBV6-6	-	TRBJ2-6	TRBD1	TGTGCCAGCAAGAGGGGGCGAAGCTCTGGGGCCAACGTCCTGACTTTC	CASKRGRSSGANVLTF
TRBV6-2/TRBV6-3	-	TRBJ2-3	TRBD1	TGTGCCAGCAGTTACATCACAGGGGGGCCGGCAGATACGCAGTATTTT	CASSYITGGPADTQYF
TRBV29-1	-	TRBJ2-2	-	TGCAGCGTGAAGGAAATTGCGACCGGGGAGCTGTTTTTT	CSVKEIATGELFF
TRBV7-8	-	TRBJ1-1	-	TGTGCCAGCAGCTTTCAGGGGAACACTGAAGCTTTCTTT	CASSFQGNTEAFF
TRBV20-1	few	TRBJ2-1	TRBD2	TGCAGTGCTAGGCGAGGGTTTAGCGGGAGTATTGAGCAGTTCTTC	CSARRGFSGSIEQFF